Below, 30 T cell receptor beta chains from the same sample are listed, as sequenced in a study of CD8 T cells in ankylosing spondylitis. Study-wide results and limits: Several highly homologous variants made up a TCR beta motif that seemed to typify ankylosing spondylitis blood.

For these receptors, no antigen is known. TCRdb reprocessed the 5' RACE reads via MiXCR and lists one record per CDR3 protein. Here the sample spans more than 500,000 distinct CDR3 sequences, roughly 5.2% being singletons. Sequencing used blood, either unsorted or a sorted T cell fraction (not recorded which). These receptors were collected from a male donor with ankylosing spondylitis.

This clonotype was counted at least ten times. This sequence joins TRBV7-9 and TRBJ1-1, with TRBD1 as a possible D gene (5 bases). There are 13 residues in the CDR3. Germline CDR1 is SEHNR and CDR2 is FQNEAQ (reference sequence). V dropped 3 bases and J dropped 7 bases, with 12 bases sitting between them. CDR3 bases: TGTGCCAGCAGCTTTCAGGGTTTTGGTGAAGCTTTCTTT. This codes for CASSFQGFGEAFF.

In this sample, this clonotype turned up many times. The V gene is TRBV20-1, the J gene TRBJ1-1; weak D call: TRBD1 (5 bases). Between the trimmed V and J ends, which lost 3 bases and 8 bases, there was a span of 22 bases. The CDR3 has 15 residues. Germline CDR1 is DFQATT and CDR2 is SNEGSKA (reference sequence). CDR3 loop: CSASIGAPGGWEAFF. In DNA, the CDR3 is TGCAGTGCTAGCATCGGGGCCCCCGGTGGATGGGAAGCTTTCTTT.

This clonotype was recorded at least ten times. This chain uses TRBV6-1 with TRBJ2-3; 8 bases align to TRBD2. The V and J ends lost 6 bases and 6 bases, in that order; junction bases with no gene match: 11. This CDR3 spans 15 amino acids. CDR1 MNHNS and CDR2 SASEGT come from the germline V gene. The CDR3 is CASRPREGLFDTQYF. The CDR3 bases are TGTGCCAGCAGGCCCCGGGAGGGCCTCTTTGATACGCAGTATTTT.

This clonotype was seen ten or more times. The chain uses TRBV7-2 and TRBJ2-1; D perhaps matches TRBD1 (5 bases). The CDR3 contains 15 residues. Germline V lookup: CDR1 SGHTA, CDR2 FQGNSA. V was cut by 3 bases and J by 2 bases, with 11 bases left in between. The CDR3 sequence is CASSLGQLPYNEQFF. CDR3 coding DNA: TGTGCCAGCAGCTTGGGGCAGCTACCCTACAATGAGCAGTTCTTC.

This clonotype was recorded at least ten times. This chain joins TRBV4-3 and TRBJ1-1; D gene uncertain. V was trimmed by 8 bases and J by 1 base, leaving 17 bases between them. The CDR3 extends over 15 amino acids. CDR1 and CDR2 from the germline V gene are LGHNA and YSLEER. Here the CDR3 DNA reads TGCGCCAGCCGCCCCTCTCCCACTTGGAACACTGAAGCTTTCTTT. This translates into CASRPSPTWNTEAFF.

This clonotype has a count of ten or more. The chain combines TRBV7-2 with TRBJ1-5, with a tentative D call TRBD1 (5 bases). Trimming took off 2 bases at V and 1 base at J, with 9 bases between the two ends. The CDR3 has 15 amino acids. Germline-derived CDR1 and CDR2 are SGHTA and FQGNSA. The CDR3, as DNA: TGTGCCAGCAGCTTATTCGGGGACAGCAATCAGCCCCAGCATTTT. It codes for CASSLFGDSNQPQHF.

At least ten counts were recorded for this clonotype. The J gene is TRBJ2-7, the V gene TRBV20-1, with D maybe TRBD1 (5 bases). Germline V gives CDR1 DFQATT, CDR2 SNEGSKA (reference sequence). CDR3 length: 13 residues. V lost 6 bases and J lost 3, with 15 bases in between. The CDR3 loop reads CSALRGHGYEQYF. The CDR3 coding sequence is TGCAGTGCGCTTAGGGGCCATGGCTACGAGCAGTACTTC.

This clonotype appeared many times. This chain joins TRBV29-1 and TRBJ2-7, with D possibly called TRBD1 or TRBD2 (7 bases each). The ends were cut back, 4 bases at V and 0 bases at J, with 13 bases in the middle. There are 14 residues in the CDR3. CDR1 is SQVTM and CDR2 is ANQGSEA in the germline V gene. CDR3 in DNA: TGCAGCGTTGGACAGGGAGGGGGCTCCTACGAGCAGTACTTC. This gives the protein CSVGQGGGSYEQYF.

This clonotype has more than one count but fewer than ten. This chain links TRBV7-2 with TRBJ1-2; D gene ambiguous. The V and J ends lost 1 base and 5 bases respectively, with 8 bases between them. In germline, CDR1 is SGHTA, CDR2 FQGNSA. The CDR3 is made up of 13 amino acids. The CDR3 sequence: CASSLDAEYGYTF. The CDR3 coding sequence is TGTGCCAGCAGCTTAGACGCAGAGTATGGCTACACCTTC.

This clonotype was counted many times. V gene TRBV7-3 combines with J gene TRBJ1-1, with TRBD1 identical over 9 bases. Germline assignment: CDR1 SGHTA and CDR2 FQGTGA. With V trimmed by 3 bases and J by 4 bases, 3 bases remained unmatched. The CDR3 length is 14 residues. CDR3 loop: CASSLGQGVTEAFF. CDR3 bases: TGTGCCAGCAGCTTGGGACAGGGAGTCACTGAAGCTTTCTTT.

This clonotype was counted at least ten times. V usage is TRBV11-1 and J usage is TRBJ1-1, with no clear D. Trimming cost V 2 bases and J 6 bases, with 7 bases left between them. This CDR3 contains 12 residues. Looked up from germline, CDR1 is SGHAT and CDR2 is FQDESV (reference sequence). The CDR3 sequence: CASSLQVSEAFF. The CDR3 bases are TGTGCCAGCAGCTTACAAGTCTCTGAAGCTTTCTTT.

The table lists this clonotype with many counts. The V call is TRBV6-1, the J call TRBJ1-1; tentative D call: TRBD1 (5 bases). Trimming took 5 bases from V and 4 from J, leaving 17 bases between them. Germline CDR1 is MNHNS and CDR2 is SASEGT. The CDR3 extends over 15 amino acids. CDR3 sequence: CASSPGDEMGTEAFF. The CDR3 DNA reads TGTGCCAGCAGTCCCGGGGACGAAATGGGCACTGAAGCTTTCTTT.

This clonotype has at least ten counts. V gene TRBV7-9 combines with J gene TRBJ2-3; 7 bases are a match to TRBD1. J gave up 2 bases and V 4 bases, and 6 bases lay outside the gene matches. Per the germline V gene, CDR1 is SEHNR and CDR2 is FQNEAQ (reference sequence). The CDR3 runs 15 residues. The CDR3 DNA follows: TGTGCCAGCAGCTCCAGGGGGTCGCACACAGATACGCAGTATTTT. Protein product: CASSSRGSHTDTQYF.

This clonotype was recorded many times. The chain carries TRBV20-1 and TRBJ2-7; tentative D call: TRBD1 (5 bases). CDR1 and CDR2 from the germline V gene are DFQATT and SNEGSKA (reference sequence). The germline V and J ends were trimmed by 3 bases and 3 bases, with 9 bases remaining between them. The CDR3 length is 12 residues. CDR3 region: CSASVTVYEQYF. The DNA for the CDR3 is TGCAGTGCTAGTGTGACAGTCTACGAGCAGTACTTC.

This clonotype was observed many times. The chain is built from TRBV12-3 or TRBV12-4 and TRBJ1-5; D remains unclear. V lost 2 bases, J lost 4 bases, and 12 bases lay in between. There are 15 residues in the CDR3. The CDR3 here is CASSLSDRPNQPQHF. For the CDR3, the DNA is TGTGCCAGCAGTTTAAGTGATCGGCCAAATCAGCCCCAGCATTTT.

This clonotype appeared many times. The chain links TRBV12-3 or TRBV12-4 to TRBJ1-1; no clear D. The V end was cut by 5 bases, the J end by 0 bases, with 10 bases between. There are 14 residues in the CDR3. In nucleotides, the CDR3 is TGTGCCAGCAGTATAAGAGGATTGAACACTGAAGCTTTCTTT. It translates to CASSIRGLNTEAFF.

The chain's CDR3 is CASSLGTGVRADTQYF. The CDR3 DNA reads TGTGCCAGCAGCTTAGGGACAGGGGTTCGGGCAGATACGCAGTATTTT. This chain uses TRBV11-2 with TRBJ2-3; TRBD1 agrees at 9 bases. There are 16 residues in the CDR3. V lost 1 base to trimming and J lost 4 bases; unmatched junction nucleotides: 6. Germline CDR1 reads SGHAT; CDR2 reads FQNNGV.

This clonotype was counted at least ten times. J is TRBJ2-1 and V is TRBV11-2; TRBD1 aligns across 9 bases. Per the germline V gene, CDR1 is SGHAT and CDR2 is FQNNGV. The CDR3 contains 15 residues. V lost 5 bases to trimming and J lost 0 bases; unmatched junction nucleotides: 2. CDR3 sequence: CASSEGQGSYNEQFF. The CDR3 DNA reads as TGTGCCAGCAGCGAGGGACAGGGCTCCTACAATGAGCAGTTCTTC.

This clonotype was seen repeatedly, ten times or more. The J gene is TRBJ2-2, the V gene TRBV7-9; the D is unclear. Trimming stripped 5 bases from V and 6 bases from J, with 10 bases between. The CDR3 contains 13 residues. Germline CDR1 reads SEHNR; CDR2 reads FQNEAQ (reference sequence). CDR3 sequence reads: CASSPGRAGELFF. The DNA of the CDR3 is TGTGCCAGCAGCCCCGGACGCGCCGGGGAGCTGTTTTTT.

This clonotype was seen many times. The chain combines TRBV20-1 with TRBJ1-1; D gene ambiguous. V shed 1 base and J shed 0 bases, with 9 bases lying between them. Germline loops: CDR1 DFQATT, CDR2 SNEGSKA (reference sequence). This CDR3 has 14 amino acids. The CDR3 DNA reads TGCAGTGCTAGAGGATGGGGTTTGAACACTGAAGCTTTCTTT. Translated, it gives CSARGWGLNTEAFF.

In this sample, this clonotype turned up many times. The V call is TRBV7-9, the J call TRBJ2-7; the D is unclear. The V gene's germline CDR1 is SEHNR and CDR2 FQNEAQ (reference sequence). The ends were cut back, 1 base at V and 5 bases at J, with 12 bases in the middle. The CDR3 runs to 14 residues. The CDR3 DNA reads as TGTGCCAGCAGCTTAGGATGGGATTCCGACGAGCAGTACTTC. Amino acids: CASSLGWDSDEQYF.

This clonotype was seen at least ten times. The chain links TRBV20-1 to TRBJ1-2; 9 bases agree with TRBD1. The ends lost 5 bases at V and 8 bases at J; junction bases unmatched: 15. CDR3 length: 15 residues. Per germline, CDR1 DFQATT and CDR2 SNEGSKA (reference sequence). The CDR3 nucleotides are TGCAGTGCTGGCAACCGGGACAGGGAAGTCGGGGGCTACACCTTC. Its protein is CSAGNRDREVGGYTF.

The chain recombines TRBV28 with TRBJ2-2; TRBD2 matches at 8 bases. The J segment lost 10 bases and the V segment lost 4 bases, leaving 11 bases of the junction unmatched. This CDR3 contains 15 residues. Germline CDR1 reads MDHEN; CDR2 reads SYDVKM. The CDR3, as DNA: TGTGCCAGCAGTTCCGAGCGGGAGAGTCTCGCGGAGCTGTTTTTT. Amino acids: CASSSERESLAELFF.

This clonotype showed up just a few times. V usage is TRBV28 and J usage is TRBJ1-6; D call uncertain. V lost 1 base and J 7 bases, leaving 11 bases between the germline ends. The CDR3 has 15 amino acids. CDR1 is MDHEN, CDR2 SYDVKM, per germline. Written as DNA, the CDR3 is TGTGCCAGCAGTTTATTTCGTTTGAGAAATTCACCCCTCCACTTT. Translating gives CASSLFRLRNSPLHF.

At least ten counts were recorded for this clonotype. J is TRBJ2-1 and V is TRBV4-3, with 10 bases matching TRBD2. CDR1 and CDR2 from the germline V gene are LGHNA and YSLEER. The CDR3 covers 18 residues. V gave up 0 bases and J gave up 0 bases; unmatched junction bases: 5. The CDR3 nucleotides read TGCGCCAGCAGCCAAGAACTAGCGGGGACCTACTCCTACAATGAGCAGTTCTTC. Protein product: CASSQELAGTYSYNEQFF.

The sample holds many counts of this clonotype. The gene calls are TRBV20-1 and TRBJ1-1; D unresolved. Germline CDR1 reads DFQATT; CDR2 reads SNEGSKA (reference sequence). This CDR3 is built from 11 residues. V shed 6 bases and J shed 1 base, with 6 bases lying between them. The CDR3 protein is CSAEQNTEAFF. CDR3 DNA sequence: TGCAGTGCGGAGCAGAACACTGAAGCTTTCTTT.

This clonotype occurred many times. The genes are TRBV6-5 and TRBJ1-5; D is possibly TRBD1 (6 bases). Trimming took off 2 bases at V and 5 bases at J, with 13 bases between the two ends. The CDR3 extends over 15 amino acids. The V gene's germline CDR1 is MNHEY and CDR2 SVGAGI. This CDR3 is CASSYTTGTDQPQHF. The CDR3 region has the DNA TGTGCCAGCAGTTACACAACAGGGACCGATCAGCCCCAGCATTTT.

This clonotype was found many times. The chain is built from TRBV12-3 or TRBV12-4 and TRBJ2-3; 7 positions match TRBD2. V dropped 3 bases and J dropped 5; count of bases not matched to a gene: 11. CDR3 length: 16 amino acids. Here the CDR3 reads CASSLRGGLAGDTQYF. DNA of the CDR3: TGTGCCAGCAGTTTGCGCGGGGGTCTAGCTGGAGATACGCAGTATTTT.

This clonotype was seen a few times. The chain joins TRBV5-1 to TRBJ2-7; no firm D call. V was trimmed by 0 bases and J by 7 bases, leaving 17 bases between them. Germline V gene sequence: CDR1 SGHRS, CDR2 YFSETQ. The CDR3 is 15 residues long. The CDR3 nucleotides are TGCGCCAGCAGCTTGGCCGACGGCCTAAAAGGGGAGCAGTACTTC. This gives the protein CASSLADGLKGEQYF.

In its sample, this clonotype was seen many times. The J gene is TRBJ2-7, the V gene TRBV27; D not resolved. Germline V CDR1 and CDR2: MNHEY, SMNVEV (reference sequence). V was clipped by 3 bases and J by 6 bases, with 6 bases between them. The CDR3 loop spans 11 amino acids. CDR3: CASSFRGEQYF. The CDR3 DNA is TGTGCCAGCAGTTTCCGAGGCGAGCAGTACTTC.